The entry that follows covers one T cell receptor beta chain sequence. This clonotype is labeled medium-sized (0.01 to 0.1%). Its antigen is currently not known. No base quality values were provided; no much bigger clone lies one nucleotide off. Adjacent samples were composed of nontumor breast tissue surrounding the tumor. Taken from the germline V gene (reference sequence), the CDR1 and CDR2 loops are DFQATT and SNEGSKA. Including the terminal cysteine and phenylalanine, the CDR3 comprises 14 residues. The DNA shown is the 42-base CDR3, in frame from base 1. The V and J ends are trimmed by 3 bases and 8 bases, leaving 19 bases between them. The sample belongs to a study of breast tumors, draining lymph nodes, adjacent tissues (dated by TCRdb to about 2016). Context from the whole study: Breast cancer patients provided tumor, adjacent nontumor tissue and axillary lymph nodes, and the study compared the TCR beta repertoires across these three sources. In human breast cancer, the study set out to evaluate how tumor, surrounding tissue and draining lymph node repertoires relate to one another and whether T cells may move between these sites. Study-level results and caveats: Tumor and nontumor tissue repertoires were found to be significantly more similar in luminal-like than in basal-like breast cancer. The data were considered consistent with most tumor T cells being derived from the lymph node and subsequently expanding within tumor tissue. Rather than being directly demonstrated, the conclusion that tumor T cells originate in lymph nodes was presented as consistent with a hypothesis. T-cell repertoire diversity in tumors was found to be lower than in lymph nodes but higher than in nontumor tissue, and preferential V and J gene usage was observed.

These reads were obtained on an Illumina HiSeq 2000. TCR beta chain libraries were generated by multiplex PCR amplification. High-throughput sequencing was used to analyze the amplified TCR beta chain products. TCRdb took the public reads, trimmed them with fastp at Q25, ran MiXCR for clone calling and kept in-frame beta chains. Each CDR3 protein gets just one entry, which takes the most common genes and DNA from the rows behind it. The sample table contains about 15,000 distinct CDR3 sequences; only one count was recorded for 40% to 50% of them. The top ten clonotypes cover over 25% of the sample. This chain joins TRBV20-1 to TRBJ1-2; a tentative D call is TRBD1 (6 bases match). The TCR comes from a female donor with breast cancer. Some clones in this sample may be carry-over from other donors' samples. The sample taken for sequencing was tumor-adjacent breast tissue. The nucleotide sequence reads TGCAGTGCTAGCCTTCGGGACACTGGGTTAGGCTACACCTTC. Its protein reads: CSASLRDTGLGYTF.